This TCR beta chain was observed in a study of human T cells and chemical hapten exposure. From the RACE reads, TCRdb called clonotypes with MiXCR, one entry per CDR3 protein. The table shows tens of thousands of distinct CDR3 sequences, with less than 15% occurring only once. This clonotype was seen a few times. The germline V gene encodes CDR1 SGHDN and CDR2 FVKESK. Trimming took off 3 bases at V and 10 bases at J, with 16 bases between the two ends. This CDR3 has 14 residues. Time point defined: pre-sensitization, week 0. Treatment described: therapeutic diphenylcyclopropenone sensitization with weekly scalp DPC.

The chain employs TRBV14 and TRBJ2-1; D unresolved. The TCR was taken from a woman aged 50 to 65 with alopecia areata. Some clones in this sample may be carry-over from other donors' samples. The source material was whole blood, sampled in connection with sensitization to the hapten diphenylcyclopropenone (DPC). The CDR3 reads CASSHRALSREQFF. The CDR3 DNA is TGTGCCAGCAGCCATAGGGCTCTCTCACGAGAGCAGTTCTTC.